The TCR beta chain under discussion was sequenced for a study of breast tumors, draining lymph nodes, adjacent tissues. Findings of the study overall: The data were judged consistent with most tumor T cells coming from lymph node and expanding in tumor.

V lost 3 bases and J 5 bases, leaving 14 bases between the germline ends. Germline assignment: CDR1 LNHNV and CDR2 YYDKDF (reference sequence). CDR3 length: 14 amino acids. The lymph nodes were axillary draining lymph nodes from breast cancer patients. This clonotype has a count of ten or more. Its target is not known. Each CDR3 protein is one row after TCRdb ran MiXCR on the multiplex PCR reads. The sample lists roughly 80,000 distinct CDR3 sequences, roughly 19% occurring once. The receptor's source is a female donor with breast cancer. Some clones in this sample may be carry-over from other donors' samples. This sequence joins TRBV15 and TRBJ2-7; a possible D gene is TRBD1 (6 bases). Sequences were obtained from axillary lymph node tissue. CDR3 in amino acids: CATSRGRGANEQYF. The CDR3 DNA follows: TGTGCCACCAGCAGGGGCAGGGGTGCCAACGAGCAGTACTTC.